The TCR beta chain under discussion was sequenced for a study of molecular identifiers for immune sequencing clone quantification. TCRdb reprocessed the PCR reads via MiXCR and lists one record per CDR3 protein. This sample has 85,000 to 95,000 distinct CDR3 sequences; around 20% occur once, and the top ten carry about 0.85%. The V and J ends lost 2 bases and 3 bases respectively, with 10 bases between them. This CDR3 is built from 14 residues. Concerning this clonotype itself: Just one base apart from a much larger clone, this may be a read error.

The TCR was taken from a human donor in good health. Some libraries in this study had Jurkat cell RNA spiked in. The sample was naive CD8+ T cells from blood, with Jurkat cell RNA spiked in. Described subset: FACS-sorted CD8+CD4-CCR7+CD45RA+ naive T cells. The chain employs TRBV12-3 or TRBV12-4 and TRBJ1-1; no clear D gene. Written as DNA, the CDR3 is TGTGCCAGCAGTTTATCCAGGTCGGACACTGAAGCTTTCTTT. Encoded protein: CASSLSRSDTEAFF.